This T cell receptor (beta chain) was recovered during a study of T cells in Graves' hyperthyroidism and ophthalmopathy. A word on this clonotype: The antigen is unknown.

Fresh 10 ml peripheral blood yielded PBMCs. Findings of the study overall: It was a median around 6 months before onset that the model predicted ophthalmopathy. Most thyroid-expanded clonotypes above 0.001 were also found in blood. A model of 13 V-J features distinguished ophthalmopathy from stable hyperthyroidism.

The germline V and J ends were trimmed by 6 bases and 0 bases, with 14 bases remaining between them. Germline V CDR1 and CDR2: MNHNS, SASEGT. The CDR3 is 15 amino acids. The source material, RNA transcripts, was used to amplify TCR beta CDR3 regions. The HTBI primer set was used in a first-round RT-PCR of the TCR CDR3. TCRdb ran MiXCR on the multiplex PCR reads and lists one entry per CDR3 protein. The sample lists hundreds of thousands of distinct CDR3 sequences, roughly 13% occurring once. This clonotype was obtained from a woman in her 30s with Graves' hyperthyroidism. The sample was blood. The chain combines TRBV6-1 with TRBJ1-1; no clear D gene. CDR3 coding DNA: TGTGCCAGCAGCTTCGGGGTTAGCATGAACACTGAAGCTTTCTTT. It is translated as CASSFGVSMNTEAFF.